These 21 T cell receptor beta chains originate from one sample sequenced in a study of post-analysis software for immune sequencing data. Notes on the study in general: The study found TRBV5-6, TRBV5-1 and TRBV20-1 among 5 or 6 TRBV segments more frequent in patients than controls.

These receptors' antigens are unknown. The TCR beta cDNA libraries carried unique molecular identifiers. Via MiXCR, TCRdb re-called the PCR reads, giving one row per CDR3 protein. The sample includes around 710,000 distinct CDR3 sequences, around 45% of them seen just once. Material: blood. These receptors came from a girl between 10 and 17 years old with multiple sclerosis.

In its sample, this clonotype was seen a few times. With a much larger clone just one base away, this may be a read error. V is TRBV20-1 and J is TRBJ2-1; maybe TRBD2 (6 bases). The J call is in doubt because the DNA end fits TRBJ2-7 better. This CDR3 contains 13 residues. Per the germline V gene, CDR1 is DFQATT and CDR2 is SNEGSKA (reference sequence). The CDR3: CSASGSSYNEQYF. The CDR3 DNA is TGCAGTGCTAGCGGGAGCTCCTACAATGAGCAGTACTTC.

This clonotype was seen a few times. V usage is TRBV7-6 and J usage is TRBJ1-2; D is ambiguous. The ends were cut back, 0 bases at V and 8 bases at J, with 10 bases in the middle. Germline lookup yields CDR1 SGHVS and CDR2 FNYEAQ. CDR3 size: 13 residues. The CDR3 sequence is CASSLAPVEGYTF. The CDR3 bases are TGTGCCAGCAGCTTAGCCCCCGTGGAGGGCTACACCTTC.

This clonotype was counted between two and nine times. The chain has TRBV29-1 and TRBJ2-5, with D tentatively TRBD1 (6 bases). CDR1 and CDR2 from the germline V gene are SQVTM and ANQGSEA. Deletions cut 2 bases from V and 1 base from J, with 11 bases between. The CDR3 runs 14 residues. In DNA, the CDR3 is TGCAGCGTTGAACCTAGGACAGCCCAAGAGACCCAGTACTTC. Residues: CSVEPRTAQETQYF.

The J gene is TRBJ2-7, the V gene TRBV12-3 or TRBV12-4; weak D call: TRBD2 (5 bases). V lost 1 base and J 6 bases, leaving 13 bases between the germline ends. This CDR3 comprises 14 residues. CDR3 in DNA: TGTGCCAGCAGTTTAGGAGGGTTCAAGAGCGAGCAGTACTTC. Its protein is CASSLGGFKSEQYF.

There are a few counts of this clonotype. The chain carries TRBV27 and TRBJ2-5; the match to TRBD2 covers 8 bases. After removal of 6 bases from V and 7 bases from J, the junction contained 7 bases not matched to a gene. Germline CDR1 MNHEY, CDR2 SMNVEV (reference sequence). The CDR3 is made up of 13 amino acids. The DNA for the CDR3 is TGTGCCAGCAGGCAGACTAGCGTCTCGACCCAGTACTTC. Translation gives CASRQTSVSTQYF.

This clonotype has more than one count but fewer than ten. The chain combines TRBV29-1 with TRBJ2-7, with 11 bases identical to TRBD2. Germline values: CDR1 SQVTM, CDR2 ANQGSEA. Trimming removed 2 bases from V and 4 bases from J; junction bases left unmatched: 13. This CDR3 region has 17 residues. CDR3 in DNA: TGCAGCGTTGAAATCGGAGCGGCGTCTAGCGGGAGGTACGAGCAGTACTTC. It codes for CSVEIGAASSGRYEQYF.

In regard to this clonotype: The final CDR3 position lacks the conserved phenylalanine or tryptophan, pointing to a likely read error. Written as DNA, the CDR3 is TGTGCCACCAGTGACGAGACAGGAATAAGGCCCCAGCATGTT. Translation: CATSDETGIRPQHV. The gene calls are TRBV24-1 and TRBJ1-5, with a possible D match to TRBD1 (6 bases). V shed 4 bases and J shed 9 bases, with 15 bases lying between them. Germline-derived CDR1 and CDR2 are KGHDR and SFDVKD. The CDR3 sequence is 14 residues long.

This clonotype was seen only once. The rearrangement joins TRBV29-1 to TRBJ1-1; no definite D call. Germline CDR1 reads SQVTM; CDR2 reads ANQGSEA. The CDR3 sequence is 13 residues long. V was trimmed by 4 bases and J by 0 bases, leaving 9 bases between them. CDR3 bases: TGCAGCGTTGCCCCTGCTTTGAACACTGAAGCTTTCTTT. It is translated as CSVAPALNTEAFF.

V gene TRBV27 combines with J gene TRBJ2-7; 12 bases match TRBD2. In germline, CDR1 is MNHEY, CDR2 SMNVEV (reference sequence). After removal of 5 bases from V and 7 bases from J, the junction contained 9 bases not matched to a gene. There are 15 residues in the CDR3. The CDR3 protein is CASSPPTSGRDEQYF. CDR3 nucleotide sequence: TGTGCCAGCAGTCCCCCGACTAGCGGGAGAGATGAGCAGTACTTC.

This chain uses TRBV11-1 with TRBJ2-1, with TRBD2 as a possible D gene (5 bases). Germline V gives CDR1 SGHAT, CDR2 FQDESV (reference sequence). The V gene lost 1 base and the J gene lost 8 bases, with 6 bases spanning the gap. The CDR3 contains 12 residues. The CDR3 nucleotides are TGTGCCAGCAGCTTAGAGGACTATGAGCAGTTCTTC. This codes for CASSLEDYEQFF.

The J gene is TRBJ2-5, the V gene TRBV15, with 7 bases lining up with TRBD2. The CDR3 loop spans 16 amino acids. V shed 6 bases, J shed 0 bases, and the junction held 10 bases outside the gene matches. Germline CDR1 and CDR2: LNHNV and YYDKDF (reference sequence). Written as DNA, the CDR3 is TGTGCCACCAGGGTCGGGCTAGCGGAGAACCAAGAGACCCAGTACTTC. The encoded protein is CATRVGLAENQETQYF.

The chain carries TRBV7-6 and TRBJ2-3, with TRBD1 matching over 9 bases. This CDR3 contains 14 residues. Germline V lookup: CDR1 SGHVS, CDR2 FNYEAQ. The ends lost 5 bases at V and 6 bases at J; junction bases unmatched: 6. This chain's CDR3 is CASSLGTGMDTQYF. CDR3 nucleotides: TGTGCCAGCAGCCTCGGGACAGGGATGGATACGCAGTATTTT.

This rearrangement joins TRBV20-1 to TRBJ2-7, with D uncertain. Germline V lookup: CDR1 DFQATT, CDR2 SNEGSKA (reference sequence). The CDR3 spans 14 residues. V gave up 3 bases and J gave up 3 bases, with 15 bases separating them. The CDR3 protein is CSASEYAVVYEQYF. CDR3 DNA sequence: TGCAGTGCTAGTGAGTACGCGGTCGTCTACGAGCAGTACTTC.

This sequence joins TRBV6-1 and TRBJ2-4; D is unresolved. This CDR3 is 16 amino acids long. Germline-derived CDR1 and CDR2 are MNHNS and SASEGT. Trimming left V 4 bases short and J 1 base short, with 14 bases between. This chain's CDR3 is CASSADPHGAKNIQYF. In DNA form, the CDR3 reads TGTGCCAGCAGTGCAGACCCCCATGGGGCCAAAAACATTCAGTACTTC.

The chain is built from TRBV12-3 or TRBV12-4 and TRBJ2-1, with 8 positions matching TRBD2. Germline trimming cut 4 bases from V and 0 bases from J; bases unmatched to any gene: 2. CDR3 length: 15 residues. The CDR3 sequence is CASSSTSVSYNEQFF. CDR3 bases: TGTGCCAGCAGTTCGACTAGCGTCTCCTACAATGAGCAGTTCTTC.

This clonotype has just a few counts. The chain carries TRBV7-8 and TRBJ2-5; D is uncertain. The CDR3 length is 16 residues. The ends were cut back, 2 bases at V and 5 bases at J, with 18 bases in the middle. The germline CDR1 and CDR2 sequences are SGHVS and FQNEAQ. CDR3 in amino acids: CASSLRWAVGWETQYF. In DNA, the CDR3 is TGTGCCAGCAGCTTACGTTGGGCTGTTGGTTGGGAGACCCAGTACTTC.

V gene TRBV7-3 combines with J gene TRBJ2-1; 9 bases fit TRBD2. V lost 4 bases and J lost 12; bases outside the gene matches: 13. CDR1 is SGHTA and CDR2 is FQGTGA in the germline V gene. The CDR3 is 15 residues long. The CDR3 DNA follows: TGTGCCAGCAGCTCCCCGGCGGGAGGGCCGGGTGGGCAGTTCTTC. Its translation is CASSSPAGGPGGQFF.

V gene TRBV4-3 combines with J gene TRBJ1-4; D not resolved. Trimming shortened V by 0 bases and J by 1 base, and 12 bases separated the two germline ends. There are 17 residues in the CDR3. The germline gives CDR1 LGHNA, CDR2 YSLEER. In nucleotides, the CDR3 is TGCGCCAGCAGCCAAGAACCATCGACGATAACTAATGAAAAACTGTTTTTT. This encodes CASSQEPSTITNEKLFF.

CDR3 sequence: CASSLALGGVYEQYF. The CDR3 region has the DNA TGTGCCAGCAGCTTAGCGCTAGGGGGCGTCTACGAGCAGTACTTC. The chain carries TRBV7-9 and TRBJ2-7; 7 bases are shared with TRBD1. The CDR3 sequence is 15 residues long. The germline gives CDR1 SEHNR, CDR2 FQNEAQ (reference sequence). After removal of 0 bases from V and 3 bases from J, the junction contained 5 bases not matched to a gene.

This chain joins TRBV12-3 or TRBV12-4 and TRBJ2-1; D not certain. V was clipped by 3 bases and J by 8 bases, with 14 bases between them. This CDR3 is built from 14 residues. The CDR3 region has the DNA TGTGCCAGCAGTTTGAGCCTTAAGGTGGATGAGCAGTTCTTC. Encoded protein: CASSLSLKVDEQFF.

The CDR3 DNA sequence: TGCAGCGGAAAGGAGGCTATTGGGACTGAAGCTTTCTTT. Amino acids: CSGKEAIGTEAFF. The V call is TRBV29-1, the J call TRBJ1-1; D ambiguous. The CDR3 consists of 13 residues. Per germline, CDR1 SQVTM and CDR2 ANQGSEA. V lost 7 bases and J lost 5, with 17 bases in between.